This T cell receptor (beta chain) is from a study of cytomegalovirus exposure and HLA in healthy donors. Study-level points and caveats: Usually a TCR sequence was rare, but some public TCRs were found in many donors.

About this clone itself: Its cognate antigen is unknown.

The germline V gene has CDR1 MNHEY and CDR2 SVGAGI. The CDR3 has 16 residues. The trim removed 3 bases at V and 0 bases at J, leaving 4 bases unmatched. PCR amplification relied on 60 Vbeta primers (plus 13 Jbeta primers). Only in-frame clones appear in the TCRdb table, and some are missing; sequencing was by immunoSEQ multiplex PCR. The sample yields about 160,000 clones, approximately 81% seen once. The sequenced sample was PBMCs. The chain uses TRBV6-5 and TRBJ2-1; 8 bases agree with TRBD1. This clonotype was sampled from a man younger than 35 in good health and CMV-seropositive. The CDR3 DNA reads TGTGCCAGCAGTTATGGACAGGGCAGCTCCTACAATGAGCAGTTCTTC. Translated: CASSYGQGSSYNEQFF.